The rows below give T cell receptor beta chains drawn from one sample of a study of T-cell reconstitution after alpha-beta-depleted transplantation in children. TCRdb re-analysed the PCR reads in MiXCR, keeping a single row per CDR3 protein. Here the sample spans about 1,000,000 distinct CDR3 sequences, about 29% being singletons. The sequencing here drew on PBMCs, mostly from graft donor cells, taken 360 days after TCRalphabeta/CD19-depleted stem cell transplant. These receptors were obtained from a boy younger than two who had a stem cell transplant for SCID, so the T cells may come from the graft donor. CDR3s include the opening cysteine and the closing phenylalanine or tryptophan. D genes are given only for firm matches. Clone size is not always given. Where it is, it says once, few, many or a class for expanded clones.

abundance: .
d_gene: .
v_gene: TRBV5-6
j_gene: TRBJ2-1
CDR3nt: TGTGCCAGCAGCTGGCGCGAGGGGCCCTACAATGAGCAGTTCTTC
CDR3aa: CASSWREGPYNEQFF

abundance: once
d_gene: .
v_gene: TRBV30
j_gene: TRBJ1-2
CDR3nt: TGTGCCTGGAAGGGGCAGCAGCAAGCACGCTACACCTTC
CDR3aa: CAWKGQQQARYTF

abundance: .
d_gene: .
v_gene: TRBV28
j_gene: TRBJ2-3
CDR3nt: TGTGCCAGCAGGCCCAGGGCAAGAGATACGCAGTATTTT
CDR3aa: CASRPRARDTQYF

abundance: .
d_gene: TRBD1
v_gene: TRBV5-5
j_gene: TRBJ2-1
CDR3nt: TGTGCCAGCGTAGCAGGGGGAAATGAGCAGTTCTTC
CDR3aa: CASVAGGNEQFF

abundance: few
d_gene: TRBD1
v_gene: TRBV10-3
j_gene: TRBJ2-7
CDR3nt: TGTGCCATCAGTGAGGACAGGGTGCAATACGAGCAGTACTTC
CDR3aa: CAISEDRVQYEQYF

abundance: few
d_gene: .
v_gene: TRBV5-1
j_gene: TRBJ2-3
CDR3nt: TGCGCCAGCAGGCCGGGGCGCACAGATACGCAGTATTTT
CDR3aa: CASRPGRTDTQYF

abundance: once
d_gene: TRBD1
v_gene: TRBV6-1
j_gene: TRBJ1-5
CDR3nt: TGTGCCAGCAGTGAAGAAGTCGGGGGTCAGGGGGACCAGCCCCAGCATTTT
CDR3aa: CASSEEVGGQGDQPQHF

abundance: .
d_gene: .
v_gene: TRBV12-3/TRBV12-4
j_gene: TRBJ2-3
CDR3nt: TGTGCCAGCAGCTCCACTTTCGATACGCAGTATTTT
CDR3aa: CASSSTFDTQYF

abundance: few
d_gene: .
v_gene: TRBV7-2
j_gene: TRBJ2-1
CDR3nt: TGTGCCAGCAGCTTAGGCGCCGGGAATCAGTTCTTC
CDR3aa: CASSLGAGNQFF

abundance: .
d_gene: .
v_gene: TRBV6-5
j_gene: TRBJ2-7
CDR3nt: TGTGCCAGCAGTTACTCCATCCTTGGCGGAGCCTACGAGCAGTACTTC
CDR3aa: CASSYSILGGAYEQYF

abundance: .
d_gene: TRBD2
v_gene: TRBV5-1
j_gene: TRBJ2-1
CDR3nt: TGCGCCAGCAGCCCGCTTTGGACTAGTCGGGGCAATGAGCAGTTCTTC
CDR3aa: CASSPLWTSRGNEQFF

abundance: .
d_gene: .
v_gene: TRBV20-1
j_gene: TRBJ1-2
CDR3nt: TGCAGTGCTAGAGATAGGGATTGGGGCTACACCTTC
CDR3aa: CSARDRDWGYTF

abundance: .
d_gene: .
v_gene: TRBV21-1
j_gene: TRBJ2-5
CDR3nt: TGTGCAACTACTCTCGGCCTAGGAAAACAAGAGACCCAGTACTTC
CDR3aa: CATTLGLGKQETQYF

abundance: .
d_gene: .
v_gene: TRBV9
j_gene: TRBJ2-6
CDR3nt: TGTGCCAGCAGCCCCTCAGACTTTGGATTCAGCTCTGGGGCCAACGTCCTGACTTTC
CDR3aa: CASSPSDFGFSSGANVLTF

abundance: few
d_gene: .
v_gene: TRBV5-1
j_gene: TRBJ1-4
CDR3nt: TGCGCCAGCAGCTCCCGAAGTACTAATGAAAAACTGTTTTTT
CDR3aa: CASSSRSTNEKLFF